The clone carrying this TCR beta chain came up a few times. These data originate in a study of patients and donors after allogeneic stem cell transplantation. TCRdb re-derived calls from the RT-PCR reads in MiXCR, one entry per CDR3 protein. The data show roughly 940,000 distinct CDR3 sequences, approximately 18% seen once. Between the trimmed V and J ends, which lost 0 bases and 0 bases, there was a span of 6 bases. The CDR3 sequence is 14 residues long. Germline CDR1 and CDR2: LGHNA and YSLEER. The source material was blood, either unsorted or a sorted T cell fraction (not recorded which). V and J are TRBV4-3 and TRBJ2-7; D possibly corresponds to TRBD1 (5 bases). This receptor was identified in a human donor who was either an allogeneic HSCT recipient or a stem cell or donor lymphocyte infusion donor (not recorded which). It is not recorded whose cells these are; they may come from a transplant donor. CDR3 in DNA: TGCGCCAGCAGCCAAGATCAGGGCTCCTACGAGCAGTACTTC. Encoded protein: CASSQDQGSYEQYF.